This TCR beta chain was recovered during a study of OX40 agonist ivuxolimab in advanced cancers. CDR1 and CDR2 from the germline V gene are LNHNV and YYDKDF (reference sequence). Between the trimmed V and J ends, which lost 0 bases and 4 bases, there was a span of 4 bases. This CDR3 is built from 13 residues. Sequencing used immunoSEQ multiplex PCR; TCRdb keeps in-frame clones, though not all of them. Of about 83,000 clones listed, approximately 90% are singletons. Sequences were derived from CD4+ or CD8+ T cells sorted from blood, sampled in a trial of the OX40 agonist ivuxolimab. The clonotype was recovered from an adult with an advanced solid tumor such as melanoma, head and neck, liver or kidney cancer. This chain uses TRBV15 with TRBJ1-3; D uncertain. CDR3 DNA: TGTGCCACCAGCAGAGATGGGGGAAACACCATATATTTT. Translated: CATSRDGGNTIYF.